This passage covers 10 T cell receptor beta chains from one sample sequenced in a study of cytomegalovirus exposure and HLA in healthy donors. PCR primers comprised 60 Vbeta and 13 Jbeta primers. Sequencing used immunoSEQ multiplex PCR; TCRdb keeps in-frame clones, though not all of them. The table lists 90,000 to 150,000 clones, roughly 82% of them singletons. The sequenced material came from PBMCs. The receptors were gathered from a woman aged 40 to 55 in good health and CMV-seropositive.

This clone was seen only a few times. CDR3 nucleotides: TGTGCCTCCCGATTGGGCGGGAGAATGGCCGAGCAGTACTTC. Translated: CASRLGGRMAEQYF. V is TRBV6-1 and J is TRBJ2-7, with 7 positions matching TRBD2. The junction had 16 bases not matched to a gene; V was cut back by 11 bases and J by 6 bases. The CDR3 sequence is 14 residues long. Germline V gene sequence: CDR1 MNHNS, CDR2 SASEGT.

The CDR3: CSAITGGAQYF. CDR3 DNA: TGCAGCGCCATAACAGGGGGCGCGCAGTATTTT. The J gene is TRBJ2-3, the V gene TRBV29-1; 9 nucleotides match TRBD1. Germline V gene lookup returns CDR1 SQVTM and CDR2 ANQGSEA. This CDR3 contains 11 residues. Trimming took 7 bases from V and 10 from J; bases not matched to a gene: 6.

The V and J genes are TRBV19 and TRBJ2-7; 8 bases match TRBD2. The germline CDR1 and CDR2 sequences are LNHDA and SQIVND (reference sequence). CDR3 size: 17 residues. V dropped 3 bases and J dropped 6; count of bases not matched to a gene: 16. CDR3 sequence reads: CASSIDVGSGINSEQYF. The CDR3 coding sequence is TGTGCCAGTAGTATCGACGTCGGTAGCGGGATAAACTCCGAGCAGTACTTC.

A few counts support this clone. The chain joins TRBV7-2 to TRBJ2-7; D is uncertain. The CDR3 consists of 15 residues. The V end lost 6 bases, the J end lost 5 bases, and 20 bases lay between the germline ends. From germline, CDR1 is SGHTA and CDR2 FQGNSA. CDR3 residues: CASSPRVSIGHEQYF. CDR3 nucleotide sequence: TGTGCCAGCAGTCCCCGGGTTAGCATCGGCCACGAGCAGTACTTC.

V is TRBV9 and J is TRBJ2-6, with D maybe TRBD2 (5 bases). Per the germline V gene, CDR1 is SGDLS and CDR2 is YYNGEE. This CDR3 region has 17 residues. Trimming took 4 bases from V and 1 from J, leaving 15 bases between them. CDR3 nucleotides: TGTGCCAGCAGCCCCCTCGTTACTAGTTCTGGGGCCAACGTCCTGACTTTC. The encoded protein is CASSPLVTSSGANVLTF.

The rearrangement links TRBV27 to TRBJ1-2, with a weak D call TRBD1 (5 bases). Germline values: CDR1 MNHEY, CDR2 SMNVEV (reference sequence). V lost 6 bases and J 3 bases, leaving 11 bases between the germline ends. This CDR3 region has 13 residues. The CDR3 bases are TGTGCCAGCAGAGGGGCAGCGTACTATGGCTACACCTTC. Protein sequence: CASRGAAYYGYTF.

V usage is TRBV15 and J usage is TRBJ2-6, with D uncertain. The V and J ends lost 1 base and 1 base respectively, with 8 bases between them. The CDR3 has 16 amino acids. Germline V gives CDR1 LNHNV, CDR2 YYDKDF (reference sequence). CDR3 sequence (DNA): TGTGCCACCAGCAGAGTCAAACAGTCTGGGGCCAACGTCCTGACTTTC. It yields the protein CATSRVKQSGANVLTF. The full variable domain, with the rest looked up from reference TRBV15 and TRBJ2-6, is DAMVIQNPRYQVTQFGKPVTLSCSQTLNHNVMYWYQQKSSQAPKLLFHYYDKDFNNEADTPDNFQSRRPNTSFCFLDIRSPGLGDTAMYLCATSRVKQSGANVLTFGAGSRLTVL.

The chain carries TRBV25-1 and TRBJ2-5, with 7 bases fitting TRBD1. This CDR3 has 16 residues. Trimming removed 3 bases from V and 5 bases from J; junction bases left unmatched: 12. Per germline, CDR1 MGHDK and CDR2 SYGVNS. CDR3: CASSDQTGRGWETQYF. DNA of the CDR3: TGTGCCAGCAGTGATCAGACAGGGCGAGGGTGGGAGACCCAGTACTTC.

V and J are TRBV5-8 and TRBJ2-7, with 10 bases aligning to TRBD1. The CDR3 spans 14 residues. Germline trimming cut 2 bases from V and 6 bases from J; bases unmatched to any gene: 5. Germline lookup yields CDR1 SGHTS and CDR2 YDEGEE. In DNA, the CDR3 is TGTGCCAGCAGCTTTTCGGGACAGGGGCTCGAGCAGTACTTC. This encodes CASSFSGQGLEQYF. The whole variable domain, filled in from reference TRBV5-8 and TRBJ2-7, reads EAGVTQSPTHLIKTRGQQATLRCSPISGHTSVYWYQQALGLGLQFLLWYDEGEERNRGNFPPRFSGRQFPNYSSELNVNALELEDSALYLCASSFSGQGLEQYFGPGTRLTVT.

This clone was found once. The gene calls are TRBV19 and TRBJ2-2; D is perhaps TRBD2 (5 bases). V lost 5 bases and J 3 bases, leaving 13 bases between the germline ends. This CDR3 is built from 15 residues. The germline V gene encodes CDR1 LNHDA and CDR2 SQIVND (reference sequence). The CDR3 reads CASSPYMEDTGELFF. The CDR3 coding sequence is TGTGCCAGTAGTCCGTATATGGAGGACACCGGGGAGCTGTTTTTT.